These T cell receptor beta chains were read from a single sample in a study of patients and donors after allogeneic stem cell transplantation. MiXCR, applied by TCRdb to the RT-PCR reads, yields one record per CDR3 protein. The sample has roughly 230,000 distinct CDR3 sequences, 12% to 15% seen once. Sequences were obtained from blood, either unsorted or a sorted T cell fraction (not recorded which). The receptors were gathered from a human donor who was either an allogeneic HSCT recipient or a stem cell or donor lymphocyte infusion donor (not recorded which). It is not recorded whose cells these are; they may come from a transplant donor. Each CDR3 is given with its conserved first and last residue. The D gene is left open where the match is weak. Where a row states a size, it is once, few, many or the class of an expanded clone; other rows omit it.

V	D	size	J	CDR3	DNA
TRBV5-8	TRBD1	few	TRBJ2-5	CASSFRGQGGQETQYF	TGTGCCAGCAGCTTTCGGGGACAGGGAGGGCAAGAGACCCAGTACTTC
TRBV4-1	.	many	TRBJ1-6	CASSQDRRGAQDSPLHF	TGCGCCAGCAGCCAAGATAGGCGGGGGGCGCAGGATTCACCCCTCCACTTT
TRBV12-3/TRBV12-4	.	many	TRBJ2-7	CASSFESSYEQYF	TGTGCCAGCAGTTTTGAGAGCTCCTACGAGCAGTACTTC
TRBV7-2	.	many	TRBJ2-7	CASSLSVGSYEQYF	TGTGCCAGCAGCTTATCGGTCGGCTCCTACGAGCAGTACTTC
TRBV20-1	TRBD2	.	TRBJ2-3	CSATKETSGSAYTQYF	TGCAGTGCTACCAAAGAGACTAGCGGGAGTGCATATACGCAGTATTTT
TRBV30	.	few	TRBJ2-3	CAWTPSTDTQYF	TGTGCCTGGACCCCCTCGACAGATACGCAGTATTTT
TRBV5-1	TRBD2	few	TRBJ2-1	CASSSRTSGTGQFF	TGCGCCAGCAGCTCCCGGACTAGCGGGACAGGGCAGTTCTTC
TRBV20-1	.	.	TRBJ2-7	CSALPAGHSSYEQYF	TGCAGTGCTCTCCCAGCGGGCCACTCCTCCTACGAGCAGTACTTC
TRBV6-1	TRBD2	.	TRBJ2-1	CASGWSRGSINEQFF	TGTGCCAGCGGCTGGTCCCGCGGGAGTATCAATGAGCAGTTCTTC
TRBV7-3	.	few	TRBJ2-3	CASSLAPGRKDTQYF	TGTGCCAGCAGCTTAGCCCCAGGCAGAAAAGATACGCAGTATTTT
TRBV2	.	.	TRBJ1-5	CASSESYNSNQPQHF	TGTGCCAGCAGTGAGAGTTATAATAGCAATCAGCCCCAGCATTTT
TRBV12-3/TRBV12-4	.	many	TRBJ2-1	CASSFVRNEQFF	TGTGCCAGCAGTTTCGTACGTAATGAGCAGTTCTTC
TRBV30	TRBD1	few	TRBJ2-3	CAWSGQTGGMTDTQYF	TGTGCCTGGAGTGGCCAGACAGGGGGCATGACAGATACGCAGTATTTT
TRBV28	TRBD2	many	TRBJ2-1	CASSPSGSRSYNEQFF	TGTGCCAGCAGCCCAAGCGGGAGTCGATCCTACAATGAGCAGTTCTTC
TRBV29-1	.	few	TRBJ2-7	CSVELSGGMTYEQYF	TGCAGCGTTGAACTTTCCGGTGGGATGACCTACGAGCAGTACTTC
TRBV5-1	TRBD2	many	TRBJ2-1	CASSSTSEFSSKGEQFF	TGCGCCAGCAGCTCCACTAGCGAGTTCTCTTCCAAGGGGGAGCAGTTCTTC
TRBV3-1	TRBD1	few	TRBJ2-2	CASSRMTGTGELFF	TGTGCCAGCAGCCGTATGACAGGGACCGGGGAGCTGTTTTTT
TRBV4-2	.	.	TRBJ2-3	CASSQGTGAASTDTQYF	TGTGCCAGCAGCCAAGGAACCGGAGCGGCAAGCACAGATACGCAGTATTTT
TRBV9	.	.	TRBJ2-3	CASSVEVVKDTQYF	TGTGCCAGCAGCGTAGAGGTAGTTAAAGATACGCAGTATTTT
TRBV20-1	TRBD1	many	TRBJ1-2	CSALVRGKVSYTF	TGCAGTGCCCTCGTCAGGGGGAAAGTAAGCTACACCTTC
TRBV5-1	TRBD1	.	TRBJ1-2	CASSLQTGRERDGYTF	TGCGCCAGCAGCCTTCAGACAGGGCGAGAGAGAGATGGCTACACCTTC
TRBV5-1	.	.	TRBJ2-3	CASSPAHDTQYF	TGCGCCAGCAGCCCTGCACACGATACGCAGTATTTT
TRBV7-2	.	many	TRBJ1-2	CASSKGTQAYGYTF	TGTGCCAGCAGCAAAGGGACGCAGGCCTATGGCTACACCTTC
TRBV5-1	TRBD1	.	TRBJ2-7	CASSLNRDSSYEQYF	TGCGCCAGCAGCTTAAACCGGGACAGTTCGTACGAGCAGTACTTC
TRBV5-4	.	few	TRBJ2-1	CASSTPPRYNEQFF	TGTGCCAGCAGCACCCCGCCCCGGTACAATGAGCAGTTCTTC
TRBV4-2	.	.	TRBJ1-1	CASSQDFTGDTEAFF	TGTGCCAGCAGCCAGGATTTTACTGGGGACACTGAAGCTTTCTTT
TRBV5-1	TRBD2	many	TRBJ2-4	CASSKAGVGQNIQYF	TGCGCCAGCAGCAAAGCGGGAGTTGGTCAAAACATTCAGTACTTC
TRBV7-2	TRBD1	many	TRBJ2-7	CASSWRRDRVEEQYF	TGTGCCAGCAGCTGGCGCCGGGACAGGGTTGAGGAGCAGTACTTC
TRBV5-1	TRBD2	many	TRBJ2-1	CASSPGLAGNEQFF	TGCGCCAGCAGCCCGGGACTAGCGGGCAATGAGCAGTTCTTC
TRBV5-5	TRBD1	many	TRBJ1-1	CASRLDRVTEAFF	TGTGCCAGCAGATTAGACAGGGTCACTGAAGCTTTCTTT
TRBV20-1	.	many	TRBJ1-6	CSARPGSYNSPLHF	TGCAGTGCTCGGCCGGGCTCCTATAATTCACCCCTCCACTTT
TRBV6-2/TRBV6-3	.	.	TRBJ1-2	CASTQSNYGYTF	TGTGCCAGCACCCAGTCTAACTATGGCTACACCTTC
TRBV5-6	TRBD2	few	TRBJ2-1	CASSREGLAGLSSYNEQFF	TGTGCCAGCAGCCGAGAGGGACTAGCGGGGTTAAGCTCCTACAATGAGCAGTTCTTC
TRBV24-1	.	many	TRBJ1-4	CATSVGTGTLEKLFF	TGTGCCACCAGTGTAGGCACCGGGACACTGGAAAAACTGTTTTTT
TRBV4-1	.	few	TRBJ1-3	CASSHRELAGNTIYF	TGCGCCAGCAGCCACAGGGAGTTGGCTGGAAACACCATATATTTT
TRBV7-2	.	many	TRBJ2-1	CASSLVGERYNEQFF	TGTGCCAGCAGCTTAGTTGGGGAACGCTACAATGAGCAGTTCTTC
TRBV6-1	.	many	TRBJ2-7	CASSVDSWPSSYEQYF	TGTGCCAGCAGTGTTGACAGCTGGCCAAGCTCCTACGAGCAGTACTTC
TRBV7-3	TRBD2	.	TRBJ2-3	CASSLTGSSGGSTDTQYF	TGTGCCAGCAGCTTAACAGGGTCTAGCGGGGGAAGCACAGATACGCAGTATTTT
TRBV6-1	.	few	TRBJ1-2	CASTTPDRGYGYTF	TGTGCCAGCACTACCCCGGACAGAGGGTATGGCTACACCTTC
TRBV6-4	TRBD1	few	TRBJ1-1	CASREGQGVPNTEAFF	TGTGCCAGCAGAGAGGGACAGGGGGTACCGAACACTGAAGCTTTCTTT
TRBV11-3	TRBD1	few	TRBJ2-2	CASSPRGTGAGELFF	TGTGCCAGCAGCCCAAGGGGGACAGGGGCCGGGGAGCTGTTTTTT